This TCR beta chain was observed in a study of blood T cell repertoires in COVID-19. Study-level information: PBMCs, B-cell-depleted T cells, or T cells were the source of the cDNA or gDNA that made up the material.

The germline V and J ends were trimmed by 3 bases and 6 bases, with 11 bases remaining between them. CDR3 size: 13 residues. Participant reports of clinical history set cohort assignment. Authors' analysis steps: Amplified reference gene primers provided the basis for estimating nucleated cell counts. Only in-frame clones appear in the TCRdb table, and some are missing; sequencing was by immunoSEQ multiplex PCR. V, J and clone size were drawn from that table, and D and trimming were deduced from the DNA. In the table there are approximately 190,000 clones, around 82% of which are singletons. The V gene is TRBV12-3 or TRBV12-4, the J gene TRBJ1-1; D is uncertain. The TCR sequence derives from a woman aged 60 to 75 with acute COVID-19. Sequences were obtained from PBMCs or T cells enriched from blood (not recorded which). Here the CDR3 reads CASSFSEGAEAFF. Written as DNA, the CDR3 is TGTGCCAGCAGTTTCAGTGAGGGTGCTGAAGCTTTCTTT.